This TCR beta chain was documented in a study of blood T cell repertoires in COVID-19. In the study overall: Sites across the United States, Italy and Spain contributed samples from acute and convalescent COVID-19. Nucleic acid was either cDNA or gDNA, and it came from T cells, B-cell-depleted T cells, or PBMCs.

While infection was still active, Seattle patients were enrolled and then followed longitudinally. Methods used by the authors: How many nucleated cells were present was estimated from reference gene primer amplification. Generated by immunoSEQ multiplex PCR, the TCRdb table keeps only in-frame clones and is missing some. D and trimming come from the DNA, and the V and J calls and clone size come from that table. The table records some 200,000 clones, around nine tenths of them present only once. Germline-derived CDR1 and CDR2 are SGHTA and FQGNSA. V dropped 4 bases and J dropped 0 bases, with 7 bases sitting between them. The CDR3 sequence is 13 residues long.

The origin of this receptor is a man aged 50-59 years with COVID-19, enrolled during active disease. Input material: peripheral blood. The rearrangement uses TRBV7-2 and TRBJ2-7; D is unresolved. CDR3 protein: CASSSYLSYEQYF. CDR3 sequence (DNA): TGTGCCAGCAGCTCCTACCTCTCCTACGAGCAGTACTTC.